The rows below give T cell receptor beta chains drawn from one sample of a study of early stage breast cancer tumors. TCRdb's table, derived via immunoSEQ multiplex PCR, lists solely in-frame clones and lacks some. The sample consists of fewer than 70,000 clones, 80% of them appearing once. The sample was blood. Source of these receptors: a person aged 40 to 49 with breast cancer. Each CDR3 is given without its conserved first and last residue. Size is stated for part of the rows, as once, few or many counts, or as a class when the clone is expanded.

14	TRBV2	few	TRBJ1-5	ASRARFGVGNQPQH
12	TRBV2	-	TRBJ1-1	ASSRQGTNTEAF
17	TRBV28	few	TRBJ2-1	ASSAAGFPAAFAAIEQF
14	TRBV28	few	TRBJ1-3	ASRPPWDTSGNTIY
15	TRBV7-8	-	TRBJ2-1	ASSSPRLAGGWNEQF
11	TRBV11-3	-	TRBJ1-2	ASSLRTGEGYT
14	TRBV6-1	-	TRBJ2-7	ASSEALRDRGREQY
13	TRBV18	-	TRBJ2-1	ASSPSQNSYNEQF
12	TRBV4-1	once	TRBJ2-5	ASSQEGSGGTQY
12	TRBV11-3	-	TRBJ2-2	ASSWTPNTGELF
14	TRBV15	-	TRBJ2-3	ATSRGRIGYTDTQY
11	TRBV28	-	TRBJ2-3	ASSFPLTDTQY
14	TRBV9	-	TRBJ2-3	ASSQRTGGGTDTQY
14	TRBV12-2	-	TRBJ2-7	ASRLALWGRTYEQY
13	TRBV4-1	-	TRBJ2-1	ASSQAGSSYNEQF
12	TRBV28	-	TRBJ2-1	ATRDRGRPNEQF
11	TRBV19	-	TRBJ2-1	ASRVSSVGEQF
12	TRBV19	few	TRBJ2-7	ASSKPGLAHEQY
12	TRBV28	-	TRBJ2-1	ASSLAGAYNEQF
16	TRBV18	-	TRBJ1-5	ASSPFTQGGSADQPQH